The 26 T cell receptor beta chains below come from one sample, sequenced in a study of T cells in Graves' hyperthyroidism and ophthalmopathy. There were TCR beta CDR3 regions amplified from RNA transcripts. When the TCR CDR3 underwent first-round RT-PCR, the HTBI primer set was used. MiXCR, run by TCRdb on the multiplex PCR reads, gives a single entry per CDR3 protein. In the table there are a few hundred thousand distinct CDR3 sequences, approximately 20% of which are singletons. Sequenced material: blood. These receptors all stem from a man between 35 and 55 years old with Graves' hyperthyroidism.

The chain joins TRBV7-3 to TRBJ2-5; D not resolved. The length of the CDR3 is 15 residues. The germline V and J ends were trimmed by 5 bases and 1 base, with 14 bases remaining between them. Germline CDR1 SGHTA, CDR2 FQGTGA. The CDR3 region has the DNA TGTGCCAGCAGCCCGGTGGGTGGGTCCCAAGAGACCCAGTACTTC. Residues: CASSPVGGSQETQYF.

This clonotype was recorded at least ten times. The V call is TRBV5-1, the J call TRBJ2-3; no definite D call. Germline lookup yields CDR1 SGHRS and CDR2 YFSETQ. The CDR3 sequence is 13 residues long. V shed 0 bases and J shed 2 bases, with 4 bases lying between them. As DNA, the CDR3 is TGCGCCAGCAGCTTGGAACACACAGATACGCAGTATTTT. It codes for CASSLEHTDTQYF.

The table lists this clonotype with a few counts. The chain combines TRBV11-2 with TRBJ1-2; D unclear. V lost 1 base and J 4 bases, leaving 25 bases between the germline ends. The CDR3 contains 19 residues. Germline V gene data show CDR1 as SGHAT and CDR2 as FQNNGV. The CDR3 region is CASSLALGSQIPTSYGYTF. Written as DNA, the CDR3 is TGTGCCAGCAGCTTAGCTTTGGGTTCGCAGATCCCTACTAGCTATGGCTACACCTTC.

There are many counts of this clonotype. The chain is built from TRBV20-1 and TRBJ2-7, with a tentative D call TRBD1 (5 bases). This CDR3 has 13 residues. The germline V gene encodes CDR1 DFQATT and CDR2 SNEGSKA (reference sequence). CDR3 in DNA: TGCAACCCCAGATCGACAGTAACCTACGAGCAGTACTTC. Translation: CNPRSTVTYEQYF.

This clonotype was observed many times. V is TRBV28 and J is TRBJ2-1, with D unresolved. V was clipped by 5 bases and J by 2 bases, with 4 bases between them. CDR3 length: 12 amino acids. CDR1 MDHEN and CDR2 SYDVKM come from the germline V gene. The CDR3 nucleotides read TGTGCCAGCAGTCTCACCTACAATGAGCAGTTCTTC. Amino acids: CASSLTYNEQFF.

V gene TRBV4-1 combines with J gene TRBJ2-1, with D possibly TRBD2 on 7 matching bases. The ends were cut back, 2 bases at V and 7 bases at J, with 15 bases in the middle. CDR1 and CDR2 from the germline V gene are MGHRA and YSYEKL. The CDR3 length is 15 residues. The CDR3 sequence is CASSQLVRGGNEQFF. The CDR3 region has the DNA TGCGCCAGCAGCCAACTCGTCAGGGGAGGGAATGAGCAGTTCTTC.

The sample holds many counts of this clonotype. The chain is built from TRBV20-1 and TRBJ2-5; 12 nucleotides line up with TRBD2. Trimming cost V 4 bases and J 1 base; bases outside gene matches: 4. The CDR3 is 15 residues long. CDR1 is DFQATT, CDR2 SNEGSKA, per germline (reference sequence). For the CDR3, the DNA is TGCAGTGCTACTAGCGGGGGGGCCACCCAAGAGACCCAGTACTTC. It translates to CSATSGGATQETQYF.

The rearrangement joins TRBV19 to TRBJ2-5; D is perhaps TRBD1 or TRBD2 (5 bases each). The V gene lost 3 bases and the J gene lost 2 bases, with 22 bases spanning the gap. Germline V gene data show CDR1 as LNHDA and CDR2 as SQIVND (reference sequence). The CDR3 loop spans 18 amino acids. CDR3 coding DNA: TGTGCCAGTAGTATTATCTTTGTTTCGTTTGGGGGTCAAGAGACCCAGTACTTC. Translating it yields CASSIIFVSFGGQETQYF.

At least ten counts were recorded for this clonotype. This chain joins TRBV12-3 or TRBV12-4 and TRBJ1-2, with a tentative D call TRBD1 (6 bases). The V gene lost 2 bases and the J gene lost 4 bases, with 8 bases spanning the gap. This CDR3 spans 13 amino acids. The CDR3 sequence is CASSLTQGYGYTF. The CDR3 coding sequence is TGTGCCAGCAGTTTAACACAGGGCTATGGCTACACCTTC.

In this sample, this clonotype turned up many times. Sequence at one end of the junction differs from germline and may be a read error. This chain joins TRBV20-1 and TRBJ1-1; no firm D call. The CDR3 extends over 13 amino acids. The germline CDR1 and CDR2 sequences are DFQATT and SNEGSKA (reference sequence). In DNA form, the CDR3 reads TGCAGTGTGCGCAGAGTCTCGAACAGTGAAGCTTTCTTT. Translation gives CSVRRVSNSEAFF.

J is TRBJ1-1 and V is TRBV11-2; tentatively, D is TRBD1 (6 bases). V lost 6 bases and J lost 0, with 14 bases in between. Germline CDR1 SGHAT, CDR2 FQNNGV. The CDR3 runs 15 residues. The CDR3 loop reads CASSTGTIMNTEAFF. For the CDR3, the DNA is TGTGCCAGCAGTACCGGGACAATCATGAACACTGAAGCTTTCTTT.

The CDR3 bases are TGTGCCAGCAGCGAATTTGGGAGCACTGAAGCTTTCTTT. Translating it yields CASSEFGSTEAFF. The chain couples TRBV2 to TRBJ1-1; D is unclear. V was clipped by 6 bases and J by 4 bases, with 12 bases between them. Looked up from germline, CDR1 is SNHLY and CDR2 is FYNNEI. CDR3 length equals 13 residues.

This clonotype appeared many times. V gene TRBV5-1 combines with J gene TRBJ2-1; D might be TRBD2 (6 bases). Germline V lookup: CDR1 SGHRS, CDR2 YFSETQ. The length of the CDR3 is 16 residues. V was cut by 5 bases and J by 0 bases, with 15 bases left in between. CDR3 residues: CASSGDGGRSYNEQFF. In DNA, the CDR3 is TGCGCCAGCAGTGGGGACGGGGGACGCTCCTACAATGAGCAGTTCTTC. Looking up the rest from reference TRBV5-1 and TRBJ2-1 gives the full variable domain: KAGVTQTPRYLIKTRGQQVTLSCSPISGHRSVSWYQQTPGQGLQFLFEYFSETQRNKGNFPGRFSGRQFSNSRSEMNVSTLELGDSALYLCASSGDGGRSYNEQFFGPGTRLTVL.

The chain is built from TRBV20-1 and TRBJ2-7; D is unclear. Trimming took 0 bases from V and 6 from J, leaving 12 bases between them. Germline V lookup: CDR1 DFQATT, CDR2 SNEGSKA (reference sequence). The CDR3 runs to 13 residues. This chain's CDR3 is CSARDWSDIEQYF. As DNA, the CDR3 is TGCAGTGCTAGAGATTGGAGCGATATCGAGCAGTACTTC.

V gene TRBV7-3 combines with J gene TRBJ2-5; 10 bases are shared with TRBD2. The CDR3 is 19 amino acids. Losses at the gene ends were 1 base for V and 2 bases for J; bases not matched to a gene: 13. CDR1 is SGHTA and CDR2 is FQGTGA in the germline V gene. The CDR3 DNA follows: TGTGCCAGCAGCTTAAAGGGGTCTAGCGGGGGCCAACATCAAGAGACCCAGTACTTC. It translates to CASSLKGSSGGQHQETQYF.

This clonotype has at least ten counts. The chain couples TRBV7-2 to TRBJ2-7, with D possibly being TRBD1 or TRBD2 (5 bases each). The CDR3 is made up of 12 amino acids. Trimming left V 0 bases short and J 6 bases short, with 6 bases between. Germline lookup yields CDR1 SGHTA and CDR2 FQGNSA. CDR3 sequence reads: CASSLAGVEQYF. The DNA for the CDR3 is TGTGCCAGCAGCTTAGCGGGGGTCGAGCAGTACTTC. Filled out from reference TRBV7-2 and TRBJ2-7, the complete variable domain reads GAGVSQSPSNKVTEKGKDVELRCDPISGHTALYWYRQSLGQGLEFLIYFQGNSAPDKSGLPSDRFSAERTGGSVSTLTIQRTQQEDSAVYLCASSLAGVEQYFGPGTRLTVT.

At least ten counts were recorded for this clonotype. At one boundary the junction diverges from the germline segment, which might be a read error. The rearrangement joins TRBV7-2 to TRBJ1-6; D perhaps matches TRBD1 (5 bases). The V gene's germline CDR1 is SGHTA and CDR2 FQGNSA. The CDR3 covers 17 residues. The CDR3 is CASSSYPDKSYNSPLHF. Here the CDR3 DNA reads TGTGCCAGCAGCTCTTACCCGGACAAGTCCTACAATTCACCCCTCCACTTT.

The V and J genes are TRBV9 and TRBJ1-2, with D hard to call. There are 13 residues in the CDR3. CDR1 SGDLS and CDR2 YYNGEE come from the germline V gene. V gave up 0 bases and J gave up 8 bases, with 11 bases separating them. The CDR3 spells CASSVDGGAGYTF. Written as DNA, the CDR3 is TGTGCCAGCAGCGTAGATGGAGGAGCCGGCTACACCTTC.

Points on this clonotype: Germline and junction disagree at one end, which may indicate a read error. The V and J genes are TRBV20-1 and TRBJ1-2, with 8 nucleotides matching TRBD1. Germline CDR1 DFQATT, CDR2 SNEGSKA (reference sequence). This CDR3 is 15 amino acids long. CDR3 nucleotides: TGCAGTGCTAGAGATCGACAGGGGTGGAACTATTGCTACACCTTC. Amino acid sequence: CSARDRQGWNYCYTF.

This clonotype appeared many times. This chain uses TRBV28 with TRBJ2-3; 11 bases fit TRBD2. The CDR3 spans 17 residues. Germline trimming cut 3 bases from V and 4 bases from J; bases unmatched to any gene: 9. The germline V gene encodes CDR1 MDHEN and CDR2 SYDVKM. CDR3 in amino acids: CASSFIGSGGVADTQYF. CDR3 sequence (DNA): TGTGCCAGCAGTTTTATTGGTAGCGGGGGGGTGGCAGATACGCAGTATTTT.

Note on this clonotype: Being one base from a much bigger clone, this may be a read error. Because it lacks the conserved phenylalanine or tryptophan at the end, this CDR3 is likely a read error. CDR3 nucleotides: TGTGCCAGCAGTTTATTATCCGGTGAGCAGTTCCTC. This sequence encodes CASSLLSGEQFL. The rearrangement links TRBV28 to TRBJ2-1; no firm D call. Trimming stripped 1 base from V and 9 bases from J, with 7 bases between. CDR1 is MDHEN and CDR2 is SYDVKM in the germline V gene. The CDR3 length is 12 residues.

The sample holds many counts of this clonotype. The genes are TRBV27 and TRBJ2-3; 11 bases are a match to TRBD2. The germline gives CDR1 MNHEY, CDR2 SMNVEV (reference sequence). The V segment lost 3 bases and the J segment 6 bases; nucleotides outside the gene matches: 17. The CDR3 totals 19 residues. The CDR3 here is CASSFSGTGSSGGLDTQYF. The CDR3 DNA sequence: TGTGCCAGCAGTTTTTCCGGGACAGGCTCTAGCGGGGGGTTGGATACGCAGTATTTT.

This clonotype was recorded at least ten times. CDR3 sequence: CASSVYMGVDTEAFF. The CDR3 DNA reads as TGTGCCAGCAGTGTTTATATGGGGGTGGACACTGAAGCTTTCTTT. The V call is TRBV2, the J call TRBJ1-1; weak D call: TRBD1 (5 bases). V lost 4 bases and J lost 3, with 15 bases in between. Germline CDR1 and CDR2: SNHLY and FYNNEI. The CDR3 is made up of 15 amino acids. Full variable domain (remainder filled in from reference TRBV2 and TRBJ1-1): EPEVTQTPSHQVTQMGQEVILRCVPISNHLYFYWYRQILGQKVEFLVSFYNNEISEKSEIFDDQFSVERPDGSNFTLKIRSTKLEDSAMYFCASSVYMGVDTEAFFGQGTRLTVV.

The chain carries TRBV29-1 and TRBJ2-7, with 9 positions matching TRBD1. V dropped 5 bases and J dropped 5; count of bases not matched to a gene: 7. The CDR3 covers 13 residues. Germline CDR1 and CDR2: SQVTM and ANQGSEA. The CDR3 nucleotides are TGCAGCGTTCACGGGACAGGGTTGGACGAGCAGTACTTC. This sequence encodes CSVHGTGLDEQYF.

The table lists this clonotype with a few counts. V is TRBV13 and J is TRBJ2-5; D may be TRBD2 (6 bases). V shed 5 bases and J shed 5 bases, with 18 bases lying between them. CDR1 is PRHDT, CDR2 FYEKMQ, per germline (reference sequence). This CDR3 is built from 15 residues. CDR3 nucleotide sequence: TGTGCCAGCAGCATAAGTAGCGGAGGGAAGGAGACCCAGTACTTC. Encoded protein: CASSISSGGKETQYF.

This sequence joins TRBV5-4 and TRBJ1-2; weak D call: TRBD1 (5 bases). The V end lost 1 base, the J end lost 3 bases, and 10 bases lay between the germline ends. CDR3 length equals 14 residues. Germline values: CDR1 SGHNT, CDR2 YYREEE (reference sequence). DNA for the CDR3: TGTGCCAGCAGCTTGACAGGAGTAGACTATGGCTACACCTTC. Translation gives CASSLTGVDYGYTF.